One and the same sample provided the 27 T cell receptor beta chains below, sequenced in a study of regulatory T cells in long-lasting Graves disease. The time point here: persistent/refractory GD, antithyroid drugs over 5 years with positive TRAb. Extracted PBMC RNA gave rise to the TCR library. Construction of the TCR beta libraries employed iRepertoire HTBI primers in conjunction with Arm-PCR of CDR3 regions. TCRdb re-derived calls from the multiplex PCR reads in MiXCR, one entry per CDR3 protein. The data hold over 300,000 distinct CDR3 sequences, with roughly 21% observed a single time. The sample consisted of peripheral blood mononuclear cells (PBMCs), taken when the disease was refractory, from a patient treated with antithyroid drugs. The receptors derive from a female donor with Graves disease.

This clonotype has a handful of counts. The chain joins TRBV5-1 to TRBJ2-1; 16 nucleotides agree with TRBD2. The V gene's germline CDR1 is SGHRS and CDR2 YFSETQ. This CDR3 comprises 18 residues. Losses at the gene ends were 3 bases for V and 7 bases for J; bases not matched to a gene: 10. CDR3 amino acids: CASSWGLAGGPSGNEQFF. CDR3 in DNA: TGCGCCAGCAGCTGGGGACTAGCGGGAGGGCCTTCGGGGAATGAGCAGTTCTTC.

The chain combines TRBV6-1 with TRBJ2-1, with D maybe TRBD2 (6 bases). V lost 1 base, J lost 7 bases, and 11 bases lay in between. CDR3 size: 14 residues. From germline, CDR1 is MNHNS and CDR2 SASEGT. The CDR3 loop is CASSEGAGPNEQFF. The CDR3 nucleotides are TGTGCCAGCAGTGAAGGGGCGGGACCGAATGAGCAGTTCTTC.

Details on this clonotype: A much more abundant neighbour one base away suggests this may be a read error. The chain joins TRBV6-1 to TRBJ2-7, with 7 bases lining up with TRBD2. Germline loops: CDR1 MNHNS, CDR2 SASEGT. CDR3 size: 16 residues. For the CDR3, the DNA is TGTGCCACCCTTGGAGGGAGGGCGGGCTTCTGGCACGAGCAGCACTTC. Residues: CATLGGRAGFWHEQHF.

The V call is TRBV7-2, the J call TRBJ2-2, with TRBD2 as a possible D gene (6 bases). The V and J ends lost 1 base and 2 bases respectively, with 20 bases between them. Germline values: CDR1 SGHTA, CDR2 FQGNSA. CDR3 length: 19 residues. The CDR3 bases are TGTGCCAGCAGCTTAGTGAGGGTAGGGCTAGCGCTTAACACCGGGGAGCTGTTTTTT. It codes for CASSLVRVGLALNTGELFF.

This rearrangement joins TRBV4-3 to TRBJ2-1, with D hard to call. V was trimmed by 1 base and J by 8 bases, leaving 12 bases between them. In germline, CDR1 is LGHNA, CDR2 YSLEER. CDR3 length: 14 amino acids. The CDR3 region is CASSQVVGIYEQFF. CDR3 sequence (DNA): TGCGCCAGCAGCCAAGTCGTAGGGATCTATGAGCAGTTCTTC.

This clonotype occurred many times. V usage is TRBV2 and J usage is TRBJ2-7, with 8 bases matching TRBD1. The CDR3 is 16 residues long. Trimming removed 3 bases from V and 2 bases from J; junction bases left unmatched: 9. Germline lookup yields CDR1 SNHLY and CDR2 FYNNEI. DNA of the CDR3: TGTGCCAGCAGTGATGTAGGACAGGGTGTCCCCTACGAGCAGTACTTC. Translation: CASSDVGQGVPYEQYF. The variable domain in full, completed from reference TRBV2 and TRBJ2-7, reads EPEVTQTPSHQVTQMGQEVILRCVPISNHLYFYWYRQILGQKVEFLVSFYNNEISEKSEIFDDQFSVERPDGSNFTLKIRSTKLEDSAMYFCASSDVGQGVPYEQYFGPGTRLTVT.

The CDR3 protein is CASIRVTRTDYEQYF. CDR3 in DNA: TGTGCCAGCATCCGGGTGACGCGGACCGACTACGAGCAGTACTTC. The genes are TRBV28 and TRBJ2-7; D is unresolved. The CDR3 is made up of 15 amino acids. Looked up from germline, CDR1 is MDHEN and CDR2 is SYDVKM. Between the trimmed V and J ends, which lost 7 bases and 3 bases, there was a span of 19 bases.

This clonotype was recorded at least ten times. The chain employs TRBV30 and TRBJ1-4, with D perhaps matching TRBD1 (6 bases). V dropped 4 bases and J dropped 0 bases, with 18 bases sitting between them. The CDR3 covers 17 residues. Germline CDR1 is GTSNPN and CDR2 is SVGIG (reference sequence). The CDR3 DNA reads as TGTGCCTGGAATAGACAAGACAGGATGACAACTAATGAAAAACTGTTTTTT. As protein: CAWNRQDRMTTNEKLFF. The full variable domain, its missing parts supplied by reference TRBV30 and TRBJ1-4, is SQTIHQWPATLVQPVGSPLSLECTVEGTSNPNLYWYRQAAGRGLQLLFYSVGIGQISSEVPQNLSASRPQDRQFILSSKKLLLSDSGFYLCAWNRQDRMTTNEKLFFGSGTQLSVL.

V usage is TRBV11-2 and J usage is TRBJ2-6; 9 positions agree with TRBD1. Germline values: CDR1 SGHAT, CDR2 FQNNGV. Losses at the gene ends were 2 bases for V and 2 bases for J; bases not matched to a gene: 7. This CDR3 has 18 amino acids. CDR3 residues: CASSLIRTGVAGANVLTF. The DNA for the CDR3 is TGTGCCAGCAGCTTAATACGGACAGGGGTAGCTGGGGCCAACGTCCTGACTTTC.

This chain joins TRBV7-8 and TRBJ2-4, with D hard to call. Deletions cut 1 base from V and 0 bases from J, with 4 bases between. Germline CDR1 and CDR2: SGHVS and FQNEAQ. The CDR3 has 14 residues. DNA for the CDR3: TGTGCCAGCAGCTTAGTACTAGCCAAAAACATTCAGTACTTC. This codes for CASSLVLAKNIQYF.

This clonotype appeared many times. The J gene is TRBJ2-2, the V gene TRBV2; the D is unclear. The CDR3 covers 16 residues. Germline CDR1 and CDR2: SNHLY and FYNNEI. V lost 3 bases and J 4 bases, leaving 15 bases between the germline ends. CDR3 residues: CASSDGFTPTTGELFF. DNA of the CDR3: TGTGCCAGCAGTGATGGCTTCACTCCGACCACCGGGGAGCTGTTTTTT.

This clonotype was seen a few times. J is TRBJ1-3 and V is TRBV12-3 or TRBV12-4; D gene unclear. V was cut by 3 bases and J by 6 bases, with 9 bases left in between. The CDR3 consists of 13 residues. This CDR3 reads CASSFYEENTIYF. The CDR3 DNA is TGTGCCAGCAGTTTTTATGAAGAAAACACCATATATTTT.

This clonotype turned up a few times. CDR3 nucleotide sequence: TGTGCCAGTAGACCGGGAACCAACACCGGGGAGCTGTTTTTT. Protein: CASRPGTNTGELFF. J is TRBJ2-2 and V is TRBV6-1; D might be TRBD2 (5 bases). The CDR3 extends over 14 amino acids. CDR1 MNHNS and CDR2 SASEGT come from the germline V gene. Trimming removed 9 bases from V and 2 bases from J, with 13 bases in between.

This clonotype showed up just a few times. CDR3 sequence reads: CASGLALEQVRHGYTF. The DNA of the CDR3 is TGTGCTAGTGGTTTGGCACTCGAACAGGTTCGGCATGGCTACACCTTC. V and J are TRBV12-5 and TRBJ1-2, with D tentatively TRBD1 (5 bases). CDR3 length: 16 residues. Trimming removed 1 base from V and 6 bases from J, with 18 bases in between. Looked up from germline, CDR1 is LGHNT and CDR2 is FRNRAP. Full variable domain (rest looked up from reference TRBV12-5 and TRBJ1-2): DARVTQTPRHKVTEMGQEVTMRCQPILGHNTVFWYRQTMMQGLELLAYFRNRAPLDDSGMPKDRFSAEMPDATLATLKIQPSEPRDSAVYFCASGLALEQVRHGYTFGSGTRLTVV.

This clonotype turned up a few times. The V gene is TRBV29-1, the J gene TRBJ2-5; the match to TRBD2 covers 7 bases. This CDR3 is built from 15 residues. V was clipped by 4 bases and J by 5 bases; unmatched bases: 13. Germline V lookup: CDR1 SQVTM, CDR2 ANQGSEA. The DNA of the CDR3 is TGCAGCGTTGTTGCCGGGATAGGACTAGTTGAGACCCAGTACTTC. This gives the protein CSVVAGIGLVETQYF.

This clonotype was detected a few times. This chain links TRBV6-1 with TRBJ1-1; TRBD1 might be the D (5 bases). Germline loops: CDR1 MNHNS, CDR2 SASEGT. CDR3 length: 13 amino acids. V was clipped by 5 bases and J by 1 base, with 8 bases between them. Here the CDR3 reads CASSMTENTEAFF. The CDR3 region has the DNA TGTGCCAGCAGTATGACAGAGAACACTGAAGCTTTCTTT.

The V gene is TRBV7-9, the J gene TRBJ1-2; weak D call: TRBD1 (6 bases). V was cut by 1 base and J by 7 bases, with 22 bases left in between. From germline, CDR1 is SEHNR and CDR2 FQNEAQ (reference sequence). The CDR3 length is 17 residues. CDR3 in DNA: TGTGCCAGCAGCTTAGTAGGTGCGGGCCACCAGGGGTGTGGCTACACCTTC. Protein product: CASSLVGAGHQGCGYTF.

This clonotype was found many times. The V gene is TRBV11-2, the J gene TRBJ2-7; 8 bases align to TRBD2. V gave up 6 bases and J gave up 3 bases; unmatched junction bases: 7. Germline CDR1 reads SGHAT; CDR2 reads FQNNGV. The length of the CDR3 is 14 residues. The chain's CDR3 is CASRRPGTSYEQYF. DNA of the CDR3: TGTGCCAGCAGGCGCCCCGGGACTAGCTACGAGCAGTACTTC.

This chain connects TRBV5-1 to TRBJ1-1; no definite D call. The germline V and J ends were trimmed by 0 bases and 5 bases, with 11 bases remaining between them. CDR3 length: 14 amino acids. From germline, CDR1 is SGHRS and CDR2 YFSETQ. CDR3 region: CASSLEDRRTEAFF. CDR3 sequence (DNA): TGCGCCAGCAGCTTGGAGGATCGGAGGACTGAAGCTTTCTTT.

This clonotype was seen at least ten times. V is TRBV7-8 and J is TRBJ1-5; D is ambiguous. Per the germline V gene, CDR1 is SGHVS and CDR2 is FQNEAQ. The V and J ends lost 5 bases and 0 bases respectively, with 14 bases between them. This CDR3 has 16 amino acids. The CDR3 coding sequence is TGTGCCAGCAGCGCTTCCGGGAAACTTAGCAATCAGCCCCAGCATTTT. It encodes CASSASGKLSNQPQHF.

This clonotype was counted many times. The CDR3 nucleotides read TGTGCCAGCAGTGAAAGAGGCAGGAACTATGGCTACACCTTC. This encodes CASSERGRNYGYTF. This chain links TRBV2 with TRBJ1-2; D unresolved. The CDR3 spans 14 residues. In germline, CDR1 is SNHLY, CDR2 FYNNEI. The V end lost 2 bases, the J end lost 2 bases, and 9 bases lay between the germline ends.

The chain joins TRBV7-8 to TRBJ2-2, with D possibly matching TRBD2 (5 bases). Per the germline V gene, CDR1 is SGHVS and CDR2 is FQNEAQ. CDR3 length equals 15 residues. Trimming took 3 bases from V and 5 from J, leaving 13 bases between them. This CDR3 reads CASSFRRTGTGELFF. The CDR3 DNA follows: TGTGCCAGCAGCTTCAGGCGGACGGGAACCGGGGAGCTGTTTTTT.

This clonotype has ten or more counts. The chain combines TRBV28 with TRBJ1-5; a weak D match, TRBD1 (6 bases). The CDR3 consists of 14 residues. V lost 5 bases and J lost 7, with 15 bases in between. CDR1 MDHEN and CDR2 SYDVKM come from the germline V gene. CDR3: CASSPVTGFQPQHF. The CDR3 region has the DNA TGTGCCAGCAGTCCCGTCACAGGGTTCCAGCCCCAGCATTTT.

This clonotype was recorded at least ten times. V gene TRBV3-1 combines with J gene TRBJ2-7; 8 bases match TRBD2. With V trimmed by 4 bases and J by 5 bases, 7 bases remained unmatched. The CDR3 consists of 14 residues. CDR1 is LGHDT, CDR2 YNNKEL, per germline (reference sequence). CDR3 loop: CASSPPRLANEQYF. In nucleotides, the CDR3 is TGTGCCAGCAGCCCACCGAGACTAGCGAACGAGCAGTACTTC.

The rearrangement uses TRBV24-1 and TRBJ2-3, with 10 bases lining up with TRBD1. The CDR3 loop spans 18 amino acids. Germline CDR1 KGHDR, CDR2 SFDVKD. V lost 2 bases to trimming and J lost 3 bases; unmatched junction nucleotides: 10. This CDR3 reads CATSDSLWGQGRTDTQYF. The DNA for the CDR3 is TGTGCCACCAGTGATTCCCTTTGGGGACAGGGGAGGACAGATACGCAGTATTTT.

This chain links TRBV6-2 or TRBV6-3 with TRBJ1-1; 7 positions agree with TRBD1. CDR1 is MNHEY and CDR2 is SVGEGT in the germline V gene. This CDR3 spans 14 amino acids. Unmatched junction bases numbered 10, after V lost 7 bases and J lost 5 bases. In DNA, the CDR3 is TGTGCCAGCACCAAAGCCCGACAGGGAACTGAAGCTTTCTTT. Protein product: CASTKARQGTEAFF.

Only a few counts were recorded for this clonotype. The chain has TRBV28 and TRBJ1-2, with D maybe TRBD1 (6 bases). V was pared by 5 bases and J by 5 bases, with 18 bases between. Germline V gene sequence: CDR1 MDHEN, CDR2 SYDVKM. CDR3 size: 15 residues. CDR3 nucleotides: TGTGCCAGCAGTGGGCCACCGGGGGCGCGATATGGCTACACCTTC. This encodes CASSGPPGARYGYTF.